The T cell receptor (beta chain) under discussion was sequenced for a study of human T cells and chemical hapten exposure. Across the study: Affected patients, primarily female, had alopecia areata, totalis or universalis.

This CDR3 is 14 amino acids long. The V gene lost 4 bases and the J gene lost 4 bases, with 11 bases spanning the gap. As originally analysed: The number of TCRs in each sample had a median of about 95,000 and spanned about 23,224 to 690,600. TCRdb reprocessed the RACE reads with MiXCR, giving one entry per CDR3 protein. In this record, the V and J calls reflect TCRdb's handling and not the investigators' own analysis. The sample yields about 250,000 distinct CDR3 sequences, roughly 8% seen once. Time point in this sample: pre-sensitization, week 0. The sample's treatment: therapeutic diphenylcyclopropenone sensitization with weekly scalp DPC.

The rearrangement joins TRBV12-3 or TRBV12-4 to TRBJ1-5; the D is unclear. Sequencing was performed on whole blood, taken in connection with sensitization to the hapten diphenylcyclopropenone (DPC). The TCR originated in a man aged 18 to 29 with alopecia areata. Some clones in this sample may be carry-over from other donors' samples. CDR3: CASSSGVFNQPQHF. CDR3 nucleotide sequence: TGTGCCAGCAGTTCTGGAGTCTTTAATCAGCCCCAGCATTTT.